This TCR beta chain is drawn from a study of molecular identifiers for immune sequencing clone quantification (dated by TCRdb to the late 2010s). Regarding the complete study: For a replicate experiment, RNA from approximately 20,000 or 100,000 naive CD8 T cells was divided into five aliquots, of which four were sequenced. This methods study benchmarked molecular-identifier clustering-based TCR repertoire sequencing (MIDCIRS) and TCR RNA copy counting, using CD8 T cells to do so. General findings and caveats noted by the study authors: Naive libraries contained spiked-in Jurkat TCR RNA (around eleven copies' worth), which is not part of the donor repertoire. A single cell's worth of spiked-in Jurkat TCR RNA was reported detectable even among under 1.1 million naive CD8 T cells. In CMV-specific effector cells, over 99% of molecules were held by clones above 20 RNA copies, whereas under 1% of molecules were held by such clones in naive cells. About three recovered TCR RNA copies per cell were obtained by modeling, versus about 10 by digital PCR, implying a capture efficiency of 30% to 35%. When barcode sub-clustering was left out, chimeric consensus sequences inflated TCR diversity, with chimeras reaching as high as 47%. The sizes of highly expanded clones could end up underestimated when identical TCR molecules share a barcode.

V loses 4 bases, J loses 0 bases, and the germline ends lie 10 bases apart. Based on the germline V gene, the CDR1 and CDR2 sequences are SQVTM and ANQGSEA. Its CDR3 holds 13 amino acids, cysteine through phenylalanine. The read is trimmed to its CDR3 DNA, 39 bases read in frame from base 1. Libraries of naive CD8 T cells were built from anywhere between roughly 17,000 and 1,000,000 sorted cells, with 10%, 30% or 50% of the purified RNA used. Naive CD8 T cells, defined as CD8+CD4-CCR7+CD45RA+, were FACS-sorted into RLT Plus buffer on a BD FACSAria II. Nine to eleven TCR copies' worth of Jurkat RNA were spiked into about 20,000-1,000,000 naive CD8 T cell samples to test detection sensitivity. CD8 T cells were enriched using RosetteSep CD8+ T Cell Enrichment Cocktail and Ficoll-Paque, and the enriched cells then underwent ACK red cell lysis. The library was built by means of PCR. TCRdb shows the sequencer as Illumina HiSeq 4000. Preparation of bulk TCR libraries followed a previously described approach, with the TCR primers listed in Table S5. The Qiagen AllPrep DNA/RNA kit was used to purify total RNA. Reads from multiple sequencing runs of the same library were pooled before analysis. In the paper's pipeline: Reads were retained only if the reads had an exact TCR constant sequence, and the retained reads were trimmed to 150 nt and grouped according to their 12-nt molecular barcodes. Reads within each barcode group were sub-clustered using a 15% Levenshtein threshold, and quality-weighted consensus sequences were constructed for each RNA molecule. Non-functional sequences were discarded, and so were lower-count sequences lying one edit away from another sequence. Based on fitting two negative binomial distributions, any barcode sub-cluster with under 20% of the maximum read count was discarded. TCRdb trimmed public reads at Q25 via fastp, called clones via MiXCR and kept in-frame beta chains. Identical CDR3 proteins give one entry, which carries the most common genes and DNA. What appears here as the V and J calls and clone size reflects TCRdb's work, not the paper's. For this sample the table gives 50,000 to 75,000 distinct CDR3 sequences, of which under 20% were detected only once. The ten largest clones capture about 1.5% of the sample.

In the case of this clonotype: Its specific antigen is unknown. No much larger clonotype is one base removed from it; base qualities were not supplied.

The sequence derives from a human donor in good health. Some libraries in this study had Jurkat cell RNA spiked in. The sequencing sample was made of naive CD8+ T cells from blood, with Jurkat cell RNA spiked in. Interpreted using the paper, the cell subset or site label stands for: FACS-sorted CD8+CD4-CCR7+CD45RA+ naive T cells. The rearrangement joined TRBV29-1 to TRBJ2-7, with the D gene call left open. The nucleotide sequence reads TGCAGCGTTGTATCAATGAGCTCCTACGAGCAGTACTTC. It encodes CSVVSMSSYEQYF.